The rows below give T cell receptor beta chains drawn from one sample of a study of CD8+CD57+ T cells in acquired aplastic anemia. TCRdb recomputed calls from the reads with MiXCR, one row per CDR3 protein. The sample comprises some 280,000 distinct CDR3 sequences, approximately 56% of which are singletons, and roughly 8% rests with the top ten. Sequenced: sorted CD4+, CD8+, or CD8+CD57+ T cells (not recorded which) from PBMCs. These receptors came from a human donor with severe aplastic anemia or a healthy control (not recorded which). Each CDR3 is given with its conserved first and last residue. Fields, in order: V gene, J gene, CDR3 protein.

TRBV20-1	TRBJ2-7	CSARTGREPYEQYF
TRBV9	TRBJ2-7	CASSPRGGAGEQYF
TRBV7-3	TRBJ2-1	CASSPTGLGGDYNEQFF
TRBV7-2	TRBJ2-2	CASSLEGGGEVLGELFF
TRBV19	TRBJ1-1	CASSKPGQGAPDTEAFF
TRBV3-2	TRBJ2-5	CARTTGCETQYF
TRBV20-1	TRBJ2-1	CSARGPPGLAGASHEQFF
TRBV7-2	TRBJ2-7	CASSLVGGLAGVRYEQYF
TRBV20-1	TRBJ1-1	CSASWLAEAFF
TRBV10-3	TRBJ2-3	CAISDKRKVTDTQYF
TRBV7-3	TRBJ2-2	CASSLSPTGELFF
TRBV5-1	TRBJ1-6	CASSLAQGRNSPLHF
TRBV7-2	TRBJ2-7	CASSLYGVKYEQYF
TRBV19	TRBJ1-1	CASSIDPGQGPNTEAFF
TRBV6-1	TRBJ1-5	CASSAVSGQPYNQPQHF
TRBV7-8	TRBJ2-7	CASSLDLFAYEQYF